The 21 T cell receptor beta chains in this list originate from one sample, sequenced in a study of T cell responses to AZD1222 COVID-19 vaccine. Produced via immunoSEQ multiplex PCR; TCRdb's table is partial and in-frame only. The table records fewer than 120,000 clones, around 90% of them present only once. Here the sequenced sample was peripheral blood, taken on day 0 of AZD1222 vaccination. These receptor sequences come from an adult in good health.

The V and J genes are TRBV30 and TRBJ2-1, with D possibly TRBD1 on 6 matching bases. The CDR3 spans 15 residues. Germline values: CDR1 GTSNPN, CDR2 SVGIG (reference sequence). Trimming took off 2 bases at V and 7 bases at J, with 18 bases between the two ends. The CDR3 spells CAWSRKGVERNEQFF. In DNA, the CDR3 is TGTGCCTGGAGTAGAAAGGGGGTGGAGAGGAATGAGCAGTTCTTC.

The chain joins TRBV5-6 to TRBJ2-7; 9 bases line up with TRBD2. This CDR3 contains 17 residues. Germline V CDR1 and CDR2: SGHDT, YYEEEE. J was trimmed by 2 bases and V by 2 bases; bases with no gene match: 11. The CDR3 sequence is CASSFVPSSGAPYEQYF. The CDR3 coding sequence is TGTGCCAGCAGCTTCGTCCCGTCTAGCGGGGCCCCCTACGAGCAGTACTTC.

Regarding this clone: One junction end does not reproduce the germline sequence, and a read error may be involved. The J gene is TRBJ2-3, the V gene TRBV27; possible D gene TRBD1, 6 bases. The CDR3 covers 15 residues. The V gene's germline CDR1 is MNHEY and CDR2 SMNVEV (reference sequence). The CDR3 protein is CASSLSTGLTDTQYF. For the CDR3, the DNA is TGTGCCAGCAGTCTATCCACAGGGCTCACAGATACGCAGTATTTT.

About this clone itself: At one of its ends the junction is not consistent with the germline gene, which may arise from a read error. This chain joins TRBV7-7 and TRBJ2-2; 10 positions agree with TRBD1. CDR1 is SSHAT, CDR2 FNYEAQ, per germline (reference sequence). This CDR3 spans 17 amino acids. The CDR3 spells CASSLATGGKIRGELFF. In DNA form, the CDR3 reads TGTGCTAGCAGCTTAGCGACAGGGGGCAAAATCCGCGGGGAGCTGTTTTTT.

The chain carries TRBV29-1 and TRBJ2-7, with 11 bases identical to TRBD2. There are 15 residues in the CDR3. Germline V gene lookup returns CDR1 SQVTM and CDR2 ANQGSEA. V shed 5 bases, J shed 0 bases, and the junction held 6 bases outside the gene matches. The CDR3 sequence is CSVSASGRSSYEQYF. CDR3 DNA: TGCAGCGTTTCGGCTAGCGGGAGGAGCTCCTACGAGCAGTACTTC.

CDR3 DNA sequence: TGTGCCAGCAGTTTGGGAGGGCAGATAAGTTTTCAGCCCCAGCATTTT. Its protein product is CASSLGGQISFQPQHF. The chain employs TRBV28 and TRBJ1-5, with unresolved D. The CDR3 contains 16 residues. CDR1 and CDR2 (germline): MDHEN, SYDVKM. V lost 3 bases and J 6 bases, leaving 18 bases between the germline ends. The full variable domain, its missing parts supplied by reference TRBV28 and TRBJ1-5, is DVKVTQSSRYLVKRTGEKVFLECVQDMDHENMFWYRQDPGLGLRLIYFSYDVKMKEKGDIPEGYSVSREKKERFSLILESASTNQTSMYLCASSLGGQISFQPQHFGDGTRLSIL.

J is TRBJ1-1 and V is TRBV28, with D tentatively TRBD1 (6 bases). The CDR3 is made up of 14 amino acids. Trimming took off 5 bases at V and 4 bases at J, with 14 bases between the two ends. Per germline, CDR1 MDHEN and CDR2 SYDVKM. CDR3 loop: CASSRDTGGTEAFF. CDR3 sequence (DNA): TGTGCCAGCAGTCGGGACACCGGGGGCACTGAAGCTTTCTTT.

The chain is built from TRBV10-2 and TRBJ1-5; 11 bases line up with TRBD1. Germline values: CDR1 WSHSY, CDR2 SAAADI. The ends lost 6 bases at V and 4 bases at J; junction bases unmatched: 2. The CDR3 contains 14 residues. The CDR3: CASRGDRGNQPQHF. The CDR3 coding sequence is TGCGCCAGCAGGGGGGACAGGGGGAATCAGCCCCAGCATTTT.

The gene calls are TRBV5-8 and TRBJ1-2; D uncertain. V lost 0 bases, J lost 8 bases, and 8 bases lay in between. Germline values: CDR1 SGHTS, CDR2 YDEGEE. CDR3 length: 12 residues. Written as DNA, the CDR3 is TGTGCCAGCAGCTTGGGTTGGAGGGGCTACACCTTC. Its protein is CASSLGWRGYTF.

V gene TRBV25-1 combines with J gene TRBJ1-1; weak D call: TRBD1 (6 bases). CDR3 length: 14 amino acids. Germline V lookup: CDR1 MGHDK, CDR2 SYGVNS. Trimming took off 9 bases at V and 5 bases at J, with 19 bases between the two ends. CDR3 residues: CASLGPGGWTEAFF. The CDR3 DNA reads as TGTGCCAGTTTGGGTCCCGGGGGCTGGACTGAAGCTTTCTTT.

V is TRBV7-2 and J is TRBJ2-3; the D gene is possibly TRBD2 (6 bases). This CDR3 region has 16 residues. The V gene's germline CDR1 is SGHTA and CDR2 FQGNSA. V was clipped by 1 base and J by 0 bases, with 11 bases between them. CDR3 amino acids: CASSLVGSRSTDTQYF. In DNA form, the CDR3 reads TGTGCCAGCAGCTTAGTCGGGAGCCGGAGCACAGATACGCAGTATTTT.

V usage is TRBV14 and J usage is TRBJ1-1; 7 positions agree with TRBD1. This CDR3 contains 15 residues. V lost 1 base and J lost 0; bases outside the gene matches: 2. From germline, CDR1 is SGHDN and CDR2 FVKESK. The CDR3 sequence: CASSQVGQVNTEAFF. CDR3 in DNA: TGTGCCAGCAGCCAAGTTGGACAGGTGAACACTGAAGCTTTCTTT.

This chain connects TRBV3-1 (or the pseudogene TRBV3-2) to TRBJ2-2; D not resolved. Germline CDR1 reads LGHDT; CDR2 reads YNNKEL (reference sequence). V lost 1 base and J 6 bases, leaving 9 bases between the germline ends. The CDR3 has 14 residues. CDR3 sequence reads: CASSQASEAGELFF. CDR3 DNA: TGTGCCAGCAGCCAAGCATCCGAAGCCGGGGAGCTGTTTTTT.

The chain carries TRBV5-1 and TRBJ2-7; D is possibly TRBD1 (5 bases). Germline CDR1 and CDR2: SGHRS and YFSETQ. The CDR3 has 14 residues. Trimming shortened V by 4 bases and J by 1 base, and 12 bases separated the two germline ends. The CDR3 loop reads CASSVQVTSYEQYF. CDR3 bases: TGCGCCAGCAGCGTACAGGTGACTTCCTACGAGCAGTACTTC.

The chain has TRBV5-1 and TRBJ1-1; D gene uncertain. This CDR3 region has 15 residues. The germline V and J ends were trimmed by 0 bases and 4 bases, with 13 bases remaining between them. In germline, CDR1 is SGHRS, CDR2 YFSETQ. The CDR3 sequence: CASSLATPGGTEAFF. The DNA of the CDR3 is TGCGCCAGCAGCTTGGCGACGCCCGGAGGCACTGAAGCTTTCTTT. The full variable domain, completed using reference TRBV5-1 and TRBJ1-1, is KAGVTQTPRYLIKTRGQQVTLSCSPISGHRSVSWYQQTPGQGLQFLFEYFSETQRNKGNFPGRFSGRQFSNSRSEMNVSTLELGDSALYLCASSLATPGGTEAFFGQGTRLTVV.

The chain uses TRBV7-2 and TRBJ1-2; D perhaps matches TRBD1 (6 bases). In germline, CDR1 is SGHTA, CDR2 FQGNSA. The CDR3 loop spans 17 amino acids. V lost 1 base to trimming and J lost 5 bases, with 20 bases between them. The DNA of the CDR3 is TGTGCCAGCAGCTTAGAGGGACTGGGCAGGGGTGGTTATGGCTACACCTTC. This sequence encodes CASSLEGLGRGGYGYTF.

This clone was recorded a few times. V is TRBV3-1 (or the pseudogene TRBV3-2) and J is TRBJ1-3; no clear D. Germline CDR1 is LGHDT and CDR2 is YNNKEL (reference sequence). This CDR3 is built from 15 residues. Between the trimmed V and J ends, which lost 3 bases and 6 bases, there was a span of 15 bases. CDR3 sequence reads: CASSQGGPLPNTIYF. CDR3 coding DNA: TGTGCCAGCAGCCAGGGAGGCCCGCTCCCAAACACCATATATTTT.

The chain has TRBV6-5 and TRBJ1-2, with a tentative D call TRBD1 (6 bases). CDR1 is MNHEY, CDR2 SVGAGI, per germline. The V gene lost 2 bases and the J gene lost 4 bases, with 14 bases spanning the gap. The CDR3 spans 15 residues. The CDR3 region has the DNA TGTGCCAGCAGTTACATCAGGGGTAGTGCCTATGGCTACACCTTC. Translating it yields CASSYIRGSAYGYTF.

The chain uses TRBV7-2 and TRBJ1-1; weak D call: TRBD1 (5 bases). The CDR3 is 15 amino acids. Germline CDR1 is SGHTA and CDR2 is FQGNSA. The V end was cut by 1 base, the J end by 4 bases, with 13 bases between. The CDR3 coding sequence is TGTGCCAGCAGCTTAGATTCGGGGGTCGGCACTGAAGCTTTCTTT. Amino acid sequence: CASSLDSGVGTEAFF.

This clone was recorded a few times. This sequence joins TRBV7-2 and TRBJ1-4; 8 bases align to TRBD1. The V segment lost 3 bases and the J segment 7 bases; nucleotides outside the gene matches: 1. The length of the CDR3 is 13 residues. In germline, CDR1 is SGHTA, CDR2 FQGNSA. The CDR3, as DNA: TGTGCCAGCAGCTTGGACAGGGTTGAAAAACTGTTTTTT. This encodes CASSLDRVEKLFF.

The CDR3 coding sequence is TGTGCCAGCAGCTTCGGCAGGGGGAGAGAGACCCAGTACTTC. Its protein product is CASSFGRGRETQYF. This chain uses TRBV7-3 with TRBJ2-5, with 7 nucleotides matching TRBD1. J lost 4 bases, V lost 3 bases, and 5 bases had no gene match. Germline V CDR1 and CDR2: SGHTA, FQGTGA. CDR3 length: 14 residues.